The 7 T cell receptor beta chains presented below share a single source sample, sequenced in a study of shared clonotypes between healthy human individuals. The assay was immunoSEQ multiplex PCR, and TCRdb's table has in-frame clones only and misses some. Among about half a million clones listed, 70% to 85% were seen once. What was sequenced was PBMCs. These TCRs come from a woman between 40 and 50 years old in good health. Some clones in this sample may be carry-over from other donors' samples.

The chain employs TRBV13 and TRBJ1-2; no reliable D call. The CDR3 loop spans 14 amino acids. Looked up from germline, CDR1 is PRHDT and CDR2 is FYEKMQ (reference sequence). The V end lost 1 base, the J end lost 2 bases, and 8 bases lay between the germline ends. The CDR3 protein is CASSLAPDNYGYTF. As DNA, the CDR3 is TGTGCCAGCAGCTTAGCGCCGGACAACTATGGCTACACCTTC.

Here the CDR3 reads CASSQDWGVSADTQYF. CDR3 nucleotide sequence: TGCGCCAGCAGCCAAGATTGGGGGGTATCTGCAGATACGCAGTATTTT. This chain links TRBV4-3 with TRBJ2-3; tentative D call: TRBD2 (6 bases). Germline V lookup: CDR1 LGHNA, CDR2 YSLEER. Trimming shortened V by 0 bases and J by 4 bases, and 14 bases separated the two germline ends. The CDR3 consists of 16 residues.

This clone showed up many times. The CDR3: CATSRDVRDRGYEQYF. The DNA for the CDR3 is TGTGCCACCAGCAGAGACGTCCGGGACAGGGGATACGAGCAGTACTTC. This chain uses TRBV15 with TRBJ2-7; the match to TRBD1 covers 10 bases. V shed 0 bases, J shed 4 bases, and the junction held 6 bases outside the gene matches. The CDR3 contains 16 residues. CDR1 is LNHNV and CDR2 is YYDKDF in the germline V gene (reference sequence).

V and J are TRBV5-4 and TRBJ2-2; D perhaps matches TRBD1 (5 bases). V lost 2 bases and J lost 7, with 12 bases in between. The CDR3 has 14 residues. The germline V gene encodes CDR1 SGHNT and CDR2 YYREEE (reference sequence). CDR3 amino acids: CASSFIQGDGELFF. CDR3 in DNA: TGTGCCAGCAGCTTCATCCAGGGCGACGGGGAGCTGTTTTTT.

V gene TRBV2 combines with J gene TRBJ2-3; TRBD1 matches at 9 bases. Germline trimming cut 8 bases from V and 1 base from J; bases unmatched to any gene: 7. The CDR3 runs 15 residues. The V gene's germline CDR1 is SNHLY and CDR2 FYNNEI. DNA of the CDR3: TGTGCCAGCGGGAGGACAGGGGCAGGCACAGATACGCAGTATTTT. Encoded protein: CASGRTGAGTDTQYF.

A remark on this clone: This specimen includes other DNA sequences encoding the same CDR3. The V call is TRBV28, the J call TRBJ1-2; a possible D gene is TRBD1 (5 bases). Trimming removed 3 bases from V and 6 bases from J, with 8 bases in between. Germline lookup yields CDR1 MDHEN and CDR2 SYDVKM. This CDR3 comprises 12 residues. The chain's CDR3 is CASSLGGDGYTF. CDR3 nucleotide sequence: TGTGCCAGCAGTTTGGGGGGGGATGGCTACACCTTC.

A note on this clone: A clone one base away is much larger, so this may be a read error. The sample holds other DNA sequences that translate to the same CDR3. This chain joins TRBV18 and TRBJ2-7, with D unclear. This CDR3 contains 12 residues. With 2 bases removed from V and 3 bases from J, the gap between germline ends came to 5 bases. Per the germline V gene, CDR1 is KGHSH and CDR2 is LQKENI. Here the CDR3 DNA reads TGTGCCAGCTCACCAGGGCGCTACGAGCAGTACTTC. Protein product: CASSPGRYEQYF.